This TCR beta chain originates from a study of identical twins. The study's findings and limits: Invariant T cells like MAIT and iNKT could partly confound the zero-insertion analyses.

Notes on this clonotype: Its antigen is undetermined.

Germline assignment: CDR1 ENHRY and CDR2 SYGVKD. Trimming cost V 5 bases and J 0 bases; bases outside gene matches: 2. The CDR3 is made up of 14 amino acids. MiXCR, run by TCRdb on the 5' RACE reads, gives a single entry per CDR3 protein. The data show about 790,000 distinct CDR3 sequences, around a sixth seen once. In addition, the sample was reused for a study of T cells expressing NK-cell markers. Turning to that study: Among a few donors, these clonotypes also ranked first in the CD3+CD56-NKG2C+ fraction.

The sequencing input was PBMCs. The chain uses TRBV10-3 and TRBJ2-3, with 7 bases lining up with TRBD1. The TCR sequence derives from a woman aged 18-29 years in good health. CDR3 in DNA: TGTGCCATCAGTCGGGGACAGAGCACAGATACGCAGTATTTT. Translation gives CAISRGQSTDTQYF.